This T cell receptor (beta chain) is drawn from a study of T cells after yellow fever vaccination. This clonotype has a handful of counts. The CDR3 contains 19 residues. The V gene lost 1 base and the J gene lost 1 base, with 19 bases spanning the gap. By 5'RACE template switching, TCR cDNA was produced, with a universal primer site and UMIs added in the process. MiXCR was run by TCRdb on the 5' RACE reads, yielding one entry per CDR3 protein. The data hold a few hundred thousand distinct CDR3 sequences, with roughly 17% observed a single time. The TCR sequence derives from a man in his late teens or twenties who received the YFV17D yellow fever vaccine. The rearrangement joins TRBV12-3 or TRBV12-4 to TRBJ2-2; perhaps TRBD1 as D (6 bases). This specimen was PBMCs, taken about 5 days after the first yellow fever vaccination. The CDR3 DNA sequence: TGTGCCAGCAGTTTAGTGCGCAGGGGCCTCCTATTGAACACCGGGGAGCTGTTTTTT. Translating gives CASSLVRRGLLLNTGELFF.